The 30 T cell receptor beta chains presented below share a single source sample, sequenced in a study of shared clonotypes between healthy human individuals. Here immunoSEQ multiplex PCR was the method, and the copy in TCRdb shows in-frame clones only, minus some. The profile shows roughly 2.1 million clones, about 92% of them singletons. In the naive CD8 group, cells lacked CD45RO and were positively selected for CCR7, so terminally differentiated effector memory CD45RA+ cells were left out. The sample taken for sequencing was naive CD8+ T cells from PBMCs. The receptors stem from a man younger than 35 in good health. Some clones in this sample may be carry-over from other donors' samples.

The chain couples TRBV2 to TRBJ2-7; 9 bases are shared with TRBD1. V dropped 3 bases and J dropped 2; count of bases not matched to a gene: 8. Germline V gene data show CDR1 as SNHLY and CDR2 as FYNNEI. The CDR3 has 16 amino acids. The chain's CDR3 is CASSDRGTGRPYEQYF. In DNA, the CDR3 is TGTGCCAGCAGTGACCGGGGGACAGGGAGGCCCTACGAGCAGTACTTC.

This rearrangement joins TRBV27 to TRBJ1-2, with D possibly TRBD1 on 6 matching bases. V lost 3 bases to trimming and J lost 4 bases, with 15 bases between them. The CDR3 loop spans 15 amino acids. The germline V gene encodes CDR1 MNHEY and CDR2 SMNVEV (reference sequence). As DNA, the CDR3 is TGTGCCAGCAGTTTGAGGGGGGCTCCGGGCTATGGCTACACCTTC. Translating it yields CASSLRGAPGYGYTF.

The V and J genes are TRBV5-6 and TRBJ2-7, with D possibly called TRBD1 or TRBD2 (6 bases each). Deletions cut 4 bases from V and 5 bases from J, with 13 bases between. In germline, CDR1 is SGHDT, CDR2 YYEEEE. The length of the CDR3 is 13 residues. The CDR3 reads CASSAGRGDEQYF. The CDR3 coding sequence is TGTGCCAGCAGCGCCGGAAGGGGGGACGAGCAGTACTTC.

The chain combines TRBV19 with TRBJ2-7, with D possibly matching TRBD2 (6 bases). CDR1 and CDR2 from the germline V gene are LNHDA and SQIVND (reference sequence). The CDR3 extends over 14 amino acids. V was shortened by 3 bases and J by 3 bases, with 12 bases between the two germline ends. Written as DNA, the CDR3 is TGTGCCAGTAGTATGTTGGGGGAGGTCTACGAGCAGTACTTC. Protein sequence: CASSMLGEVYEQYF.

J is TRBJ2-5 and V is TRBV19; D is unclear. The V end lost 6 bases, the J end lost 3 bases, and 11 bases lay between the germline ends. The CDR3 loop spans 13 amino acids. In germline, CDR1 is LNHDA, CDR2 SQIVND (reference sequence). The DNA for the CDR3 is TGTGCCAGTAGGGAGCCCCCAGAAGAGACCCAGTACTTC. Its translation is CASREPPEETQYF.

This chain uses TRBV9 with TRBJ1-1; tentatively, D is TRBD1 (5 bases). Trimming left V 4 bases short and J 6 bases short, with 13 bases between. CDR3 length equals 13 residues. The germline gives CDR1 SGDLS, CDR2 YYNGEE. The DNA for the CDR3 is TGTGCCAGCAGCCCAGGGACCGCGCCTGAAGCTTTCTTT. It translates to CASSPGTAPEAFF.

The chain carries TRBV4-1 and TRBJ2-1, with D tentatively TRBD2 (5 bases). V lost 4 bases, J lost 0 bases, and 16 bases lay in between. CDR1 and CDR2 (germline): MGHRA, YSYEKL. The CDR3 is made up of 17 amino acids. The DNA of the CDR3 is TGCGCCAGCAGCCCACTAAGTAGCGCCAGCTCCTACAATGAGCAGTTCTTC. Translated: CASSPLSSASSYNEQFF.

The rearrangement joins TRBV9 to TRBJ2-1, with a tentative D call TRBD2 (5 bases). The CDR3 is 14 residues long. In germline, CDR1 is SGDLS, CDR2 YYNGEE. V lost 3 bases and J lost 0, with 7 bases in between. The CDR3 sequence is CASSAEGSYNEQFF. The CDR3 DNA is TGTGCCAGCAGCGCCGAGGGCTCCTACAATGAGCAGTTCTTC.

The rearrangement links TRBV7-9 to TRBJ2-1; 8 bases align to TRBD1. CDR3 length: 16 residues. Germline CDR1 reads SEHNR; CDR2 reads FQNEAQ (reference sequence). V dropped 3 bases and J dropped 3; count of bases not matched to a gene: 7. In nucleotides, the CDR3 is TGTGCCAGCAGCTTCCCTACAGGGGGGTTCTACAATGAGCAGTTCTTC. This encodes CASSFPTGGFYNEQFF.

This sequence joins TRBV7-7 and TRBJ2-1, with TRBD1 as a possible D gene (6 bases). Germline V gene sequence: CDR1 SSHAT, CDR2 FNYEAQ (reference sequence). The ends were cut back, 3 bases at V and 5 bases at J, with 17 bases in the middle. The CDR3 has 16 residues. The CDR3: CASSLCPAGADNEQFF. The DNA for the CDR3 is TGTGCCAGCAGCTTGTGCCCGGCAGGGGCGGACAATGAGCAGTTCTTC.

This clone was detected once. This sequence joins TRBV30 and TRBJ2-7; tentatively, D is TRBD2 (7 bases). This CDR3 has 13 amino acids. V lost 2 bases, J lost 3 bases, and 11 bases lay in between. Germline-derived CDR1 and CDR2 are GTSNPN and SVGIG (reference sequence). The CDR3 protein is CAWSNGGHYEQYF. DNA for the CDR3: TGTGCCTGGAGTAACGGGGGGCACTACGAGCAGTACTTC.

The CDR3 DNA reads as TGTGCCAGCAGCCCACCTACCCCGATCCCCTACGAGCAGTACTTC. Encoded protein: CASSPPTPIPYEQYF. The chain carries TRBV11-2 and TRBJ2-7; D unclear. Germline CDR1 and CDR2: SGHAT and FQNNGV. V lost 5 bases and J lost 2, with 16 bases in between. The CDR3 is 15 residues long.

V gene TRBV4-1 combines with J gene TRBJ2-3, with a weak D call TRBD1 (5 bases). Trimming left V 3 bases short and J 2 bases short, with 15 bases between. The CDR3 length is 16 residues. CDR1 and CDR2 (germline): MGHRA, YSYEKL. The chain's CDR3 is CASSHDPRGYTDTQYF. For the CDR3, the DNA is TGCGCCAGCAGCCATGACCCTAGGGGATACACAGATACGCAGTATTTT.

CDR3 nucleotides: TGCGCCAGCAGCCAGTCGCCGGGGGAGCAGTTCTTC. Its protein is CASSQSPGEQFF. The chain links TRBV4-1 to TRBJ2-1; D might be TRBD2 (5 bases). The germline V gene encodes CDR1 MGHRA and CDR2 YSYEKL. V lost 3 bases and J 10 bases, leaving 10 bases between the germline ends. The CDR3 is 12 residues long.

This chain uses TRBV9 with TRBJ2-2; 11 bases map to TRBD2. In germline, CDR1 is SGDLS, CDR2 YYNGEE. The CDR3 has 14 residues. V was clipped by 5 bases and J by 5 bases; unmatched bases: 2. In DNA, the CDR3 is TGTGCCAGCAGGGGACTAGCGGTGACCGGGGAGCTGTTTTTT. It encodes CASRGLAVTGELFF.

V and J are TRBV11-2 and TRBJ2-5, with unresolved D. The end of the DNA is better explained by TRBJ2-7, so the J call may be wrong. This CDR3 has 13 amino acids. Germline V CDR1 and CDR2: SGHAT, FQNNGV. The CDR3 DNA reads as TGTGCCAGCAGCTTAGGGGTTACCTACGAGCAGTACTTC. It yields the protein CASSLGVTYEQYF.

The table lists this clone with a count of one. This rearrangement joins TRBV4-3 to TRBJ1-2, with TRBD1 as a possible D gene (5 bases). Trimming took 2 bases from V and 4 from J, leaving 17 bases between them. Per germline, CDR1 LGHNA and CDR2 YSLEER. This CDR3 is 16 amino acids long. For the CDR3, the DNA is TGCGCCAGCAGCCAAAACTACCGCCCGGGGGGCTATGGCTACACCTTC. This codes for CASSQNYRPGGYGYTF.

V usage is TRBV4-2 and J usage is TRBJ1-1; 11 bases map to TRBD1. The V and J ends lost 0 bases and 5 bases, in that order; junction bases with no gene match: 11. The CDR3 covers 18 residues. Germline assignment: CDR1 LGHNA and CDR2 YNFKEQ. CDR3 sequence reads: CASSQEKGAGTGGTEAFF. The CDR3 region has the DNA TGTGCCAGCAGCCAAGAGAAGGGGGCCGGGACAGGGGGAACTGAAGCTTTCTTT.

The V and J genes are TRBV29-1 and TRBJ2-7, with 7 bases lining up with TRBD2. This CDR3 spans 13 amino acids. Looked up from germline, CDR1 is SQVTM and CDR2 is ANQGSEA. Trimming removed 4 bases from V and 0 bases from J; junction bases left unmatched: 3. In nucleotides, the CDR3 is TGCAGCGTTGTGGGGGGGTACTCCTACGAGCAGTACTTC. Protein product: CSVVGGYSYEQYF.

The rearrangement links TRBV19 to TRBJ2-1; 7 bases are shared with TRBD2. This CDR3 is built from 15 residues. The junction had 6 bases not matched to a gene; V was cut back by 1 base and J by 6 bases. Germline V gene sequence: CDR1 LNHDA, CDR2 SQIVND (reference sequence). This chain's CDR3 is CASSIVAGRGNEQFF. For the CDR3, the DNA is TGTGCCAGTAGTATAGTGGCAGGGAGGGGCAATGAGCAGTTCTTC.

This chain joins TRBV27 and TRBJ1-1, with D possibly matching TRBD1 (6 bases). Between the trimmed V and J ends, which lost 6 bases and 1 base, there was a span of 15 bases. The CDR3 covers 15 residues. Per the germline V gene, CDR1 is MNHEY and CDR2 is SMNVEV (reference sequence). CDR3 residues: CASSARGGRNTEAFF. CDR3 nucleotides: TGTGCCAGCAGCGCGAGGGGGGGGAGGAACACTGAAGCTTTCTTT.

The V gene is TRBV15, the J gene TRBJ2-7; maybe TRBD2 (6 bases). Germline V lookup: CDR1 LNHNV, CDR2 YYDKDF (reference sequence). Trimming left V 5 bases short and J 5 bases short, with 19 bases between. The CDR3 totals 15 residues. The DNA of the CDR3 is TGTGCCACCAGCCCCCCGGCGGGATGGGCCCACGAGCAGTACTTC. Translating gives CATSPPAGWAHEQYF.

The chain employs TRBV11-2 and TRBJ2-3; D is undetermined. Trimming left V 9 bases short and J 0 bases short, with 13 bases between. The CDR3 is 14 residues long. In germline, CDR1 is SGHAT, CDR2 FQNNGV. CDR3 sequence reads: CASTRVVSTDTQYF. CDR3 in DNA: TGTGCCAGTACGCGCGTGGTCAGCACAGATACGCAGTATTTT.

V and J are TRBV20-1 and TRBJ2-7; D unresolved. Germline V gives CDR1 DFQATT, CDR2 SNEGSKA (reference sequence). V lost 5 bases, J lost 5 bases, and 10 bases lay in between. The CDR3 runs 11 residues. CDR3 region: CSAPWGNEQYF. In DNA, the CDR3 is TGCAGTGCTCCGTGGGGAAACGAGCAGTACTTC.

The gene calls are TRBV2 and TRBJ2-7; 10 positions match TRBD1. Germline loops: CDR1 SNHLY, CDR2 FYNNEI. The CDR3 covers 13 residues. The V gene end was trimmed by 5 bases and the J gene end by 5 bases; junction bases not matched to a gene: 3. The CDR3, as DNA: TGTGCCAGCAGTTCCGGGACAGGGGACGAGCAGTACTTC. Residues: CASSSGTGDEQYF.

The gene calls are TRBV19 and TRBJ1-1, with a possible D match to TRBD1 (5 bases). Germline V gene sequence: CDR1 LNHDA, CDR2 SQIVND (reference sequence). There are 14 residues in the CDR3. The V end lost 6 bases, the J end lost 0 bases, and 11 bases lay between the germline ends. CDR3 sequence reads: CASRDILMNTEAFF. The CDR3 region has the DNA TGTGCCAGTAGGGACATCCTCATGAACACTGAAGCTTTCTTT. The whole variable domain, remainder taken from reference TRBV19 and TRBJ1-1, is DGGITQSPKYLFRKEGQNVTLSCEQNLNHDAMYWYRQDPGQGLRLIYYSQIVNDFQKGDIAEGYSVSREKKESFPLTVTSAQKNPTAFYLCASRDILMNTEAFFGQGTRLTVV.

The chain links TRBV28 to TRBJ1-3; D is uncertain. The CDR3 is made up of 16 amino acids. Trimming pared 8 bases from V and 2 bases from J, leaving 19 bases between. The germline V gene encodes CDR1 MDHEN and CDR2 SYDVKM. The CDR3 sequence: CASLAPYPGPGNTIYF. CDR3 DNA sequence: TGTGCCAGCCTCGCCCCCTACCCCGGTCCTGGAAACACCATATATTTT.

The rearrangement joins TRBV11-2 to TRBJ2-1; tentative D call: TRBD1 (6 bases). This CDR3 spans 16 amino acids. The V gene lost 2 bases and the J gene lost 8 bases, with 19 bases spanning the gap. The V gene's germline CDR1 is SGHAT and CDR2 FQNNGV. As DNA, the CDR3 is TGTGCCAGCAGCTTATGGTTTAGGCAGGGGAGCGATGAGCAGTTCTTC. Translated: CASSLWFRQGSDEQFF. The full variable domain, completed using reference TRBV11-2 and TRBJ2-1, is EAGVAQSPRYKIIEKRQSVAFWCNPISGHATLYWYQQILGQGPKLLIQFQNNGVVDDSQLPKDRFSAERLKGVDSTLKIQPAKLEDSAVYLCASSLWFRQGSDEQFFGPGTRLTVL.

In regard to this clone: A read error may produce the germline difference seen at one junction end. V gene TRBV5-6 combines with J gene TRBJ1-2; tentatively, D is TRBD1 (5 bases). Germline CDR1 reads SGHDT; CDR2 reads YYEEEE. The CDR3 is made up of 15 amino acids. The CDR3 here is CASSPGVYRHYGHTF. The CDR3 DNA sequence: TGTGCCAGCAGCCCGGGCGTGTACAGGCACTATGGCCACACCTTC.

In regard to this clone: The sample contains more than one DNA sequence encoding this CDR3. The rearrangement joins TRBV7-2 to TRBJ1-2; 8 bases agree with TRBD1. Germline lookup yields CDR1 SGHTA and CDR2 FQGNSA. Trimming removed 5 bases from V and 2 bases from J; junction bases left unmatched: 4. There are 14 residues in the CDR3. Here the CDR3 DNA reads TGTGCCAGCAGCCCTCGGACAGGGAACTATGGCTACACCTTC. Protein product: CASSPRTGNYGYTF.